These 5 T cell receptor beta chains share one sample of origin, sequenced in a study of blood T cell repertoires in COVID-19. Sequenced by immunoSEQ multiplex PCR; TCRdb stores in-frame clones only, minus some. Here the sample spans around 93,000 clones, about 75% being singletons. Source material: peripheral blood. The source is a woman aged 80 or over with acute or convalescent COVID-19.

This clone has just one count. The chain is built from TRBV27 and TRBJ1-2, with a possible D match to TRBD1 (5 bases). The V gene lost 4 bases and the J gene lost 5 bases, with 11 bases spanning the gap. Germline V gene sequence: CDR1 MNHEY, CDR2 SMNVEV (reference sequence). The CDR3 length is 13 residues. CDR3 DNA: TGTGCCAGCAGTTCGGGGGGAAATTATGGCTACACCTTC. Its protein product is CASSSGGNYGYTF.

V gene TRBV19 combines with J gene TRBJ2-1, with 7 positions matching TRBD2. The CDR3 runs to 17 residues. The V gene end was trimmed by 1 base and the J gene end by 2 bases; junction bases not matched to a gene: 8. Germline V lookup: CDR1 LNHDA, CDR2 SQIVND (reference sequence). CDR3 coding DNA: TGTGCCAGTAGTATAGCCCGAGCGGGAATCACCTACAATGAGCAGTTCTTC. Protein: CASSIARAGITYNEQFF. Using reference TRBV19 and TRBJ2-1 for the parts outside the CDR3, the full variable domain is DGGITQSPKYLFRKEGQNVTLSCEQNLNHDAMYWYRQDPGQGLRLIYYSQIVNDFQKGDIAEGYSVSREKKESFPLTVTSAQKNPTAFYLCASSIARAGITYNEQFFGPGTRLTVL.

This chain connects TRBV4-2 to TRBJ2-4; 8 bases agree with TRBD2. This CDR3 has 17 amino acids. Germline V lookup: CDR1 LGHNA, CDR2 YNFKEQ. The trim removed 4 bases at V and 0 bases at J, leaving 8 bases unmatched. CDR3 DNA: TGTGCCAGCAGCCCGCGGGGGGATTTACTAGCCAAAAACATTCAGTACTTC. It is translated as CASSPRGDLLAKNIQYF.

This clone was observed a handful of times. This rearrangement joins TRBV21-1 to TRBJ1-1. TRBV21-1 is a documented pseudogene. The length of the CDR3 is 13 residues. The CDR3 loop is CASSKAGMEGAFF. CDR3 DNA: TGTGCCAGCAGCAAAGCGGGGATGGAGGGAGCTTTCTTT.

V usage is TRBV7-6 and J usage is TRBJ2-1; D unresolved. In germline, CDR1 is SGHVS, CDR2 FNYEAQ. V was clipped by 5 bases and J by 0 bases, with 11 bases between them. CDR3 size: 15 residues. The chain's CDR3 is CASSQLASSYNEQFF. CDR3 nucleotide sequence: TGTGCCAGCAGCCAGCTGGCTAGCTCCTACAATGAGCAGTTCTTC.